Listed below are T cell receptor beta chains from one sample, sequenced in a study of T cell changes during pregnancy in multiple sclerosis. Data came from immunoSEQ multiplex PCR; TCRdb stores just in-frame clones and leaves some out. This sample yields about 40,000 clones, of which about 91% are seen a single time; about 7.8% belongs to the top ten. Sequenced here: CD8+ T cells from peripheral blood mononuclear cells, sampled before pregnancy. These receptor sequences come from a female donor with multiple sclerosis, enrolled in a pregnancy study. Both conserved end residues are part of each CDR3. The D gene is left open where the match is weak. Size values are once, few and many counts, or a class for expanded clones, and some rows have none.

CDR3	DNA	V	J	D	size
CASSRGPGLEFYEQYF	TGTGCCAGCAGTCGTGGTCCGGGACTAGAATTCTACGAGCAGTACTTC	TRBV27	TRBJ2-7	TRBD2	NA
CASSPWRGGSYGYTF	TGTGCCAGCAGTCCCTGGAGGGGCGGAAGCTATGGCTACACCTTC	TRBV28	TRBJ1-2	NA	NA
CASSLGLAIPDEQFF	TGTGCCAGCAGTTTGGGACTAGCGATACCCGATGAGCAGTTCTTC	TRBV27	TRBJ2-1	TRBD2	once
CASNLLGRAGDTYNEQFF	TGTGCCAGCAACCTCCTGGGCCGTGCGGGGGATACCTACAATGAGCAGTTCTTC	TRBV4-2	TRBJ2-1	TRBD2	NA
CASSLIQGGQPQHF	TGTGCCAGCAGTCTCATACAGGGGGGTCAGCCCCAGCATTTT	TRBV28	TRBJ1-5	TRBD1	NA
CASSSRGGDEQYF	TGTGCCAGCAGCTCGAGGGGGGGGGACGAGCAGTACTTC	TRBV7-9	TRBJ2-7	NA	NA
CASSSRTQSYNEQFF	TGTGCCAGCAGCTCCCGGACTCAGTCCTACAATGAGCAGTTCTTC	TRBV7-6	TRBJ2-1	NA	NA
CASSGTSGSGPDYEQYF	TGCGCCAGCAGTGGGACTAGCGGGAGCGGTCCTGATTACGAGCAGTACTTC	TRBV10-1	TRBJ2-7	TRBD2	NA
CATSKRGHSNQPQHF	TGTGCCACCAGCAAGAGGGGACATAGCAATCAGCCCCAGCATTTT	TRBV15	TRBJ1-5	NA	NA
CASSLTSGTHNEQFF	TGTGCCAGCAGCTTGACTAGCGGGACCCACAATGAGCAGTTCTTC	TRBV7-2	TRBJ2-1	TRBD2	NA
CASSWGQGQETQYF	TGTGCCAGCAGCTGGGGACAGGGTCAAGAGACCCAGTACTTC	TRBV7-9	TRBJ2-5	TRBD1	NA
CASSPRGGLGNTIYF	TGTGCCAGCAGCCCCCGAGGGGGATTGGGAAACACCATATATTTT	TRBV7-6	TRBJ1-3	NA	NA
CASSLGVGAYEQYF	TGTGCCAGCAGTTTAGGAGTAGGGGCCTACGAGCAGTACTTC	TRBV28	TRBJ2-7	NA	few
CASSFTHREVGDTQYF	TGCGCCAGCAGCTTTACTCACAGGGAAGTTGGAGATACGCAGTATTTT	TRBV5-1	TRBJ2-3	NA	once
CASSQDRSGRALDTQYF	TGTGCCAGCAGCCAAGATCGCAGCGGGAGGGCCCTAGATACGCAGTATTTT	TRBV14	TRBJ2-3	TRBD2	NA
CASSIGDTTLEQYF	TGTGCCAGTAGTATAGGGGACACTACCCTCGAGCAGTACTTC	TRBV19	TRBJ2-7	NA	NA
CASSSITSGGPYEQYF	TGTGCCAGCAGCTCCATTACTAGCGGGGGCCCCTACGAGCAGTACTTC	TRBV7-2	TRBJ2-7	TRBD2	NA
CASREGGSTDTQYF	TGTGCCAGCAGGGAGGGAGGGAGCACAGATACGCAGTATTTT	TRBV27	TRBJ2-3	TRBD2	NA
CASTRTGYDEQYF	TGTGCCAGCACCCGGACAGGGTATGACGAGCAGTACTTC	TRBV7-9	TRBJ2-7	TRBD1	NA
CAWYWPGGAHDYTF	TGTGCCTGGTATTGGCCAGGGGGCGCGCATGACTACACCTTC	TRBV30	TRBJ1-2	TRBD1	medium-sized
CASSFRGGTNTGELFF	TGTGCCAGCAGTTTTAGAGGGGGAACGAACACCGGGGAGCTGTTTTTT	TRBV28	TRBJ2-2	NA	NA
CASSLYSYNEQFF	TGTGCCAGCAGCTTGTACTCCTACAATGAGCAGTTCTTC	TRBV5-4	TRBJ2-1	NA	few
CASLQGPDAYEQYF	TGCGCCAGCTTACAGGGTCCCGACGCCTACGAGCAGTACTTC	TRBV5-1	TRBJ2-7	NA	once
CASSLQGAGNQPQHF	TGTGCCAGCAGCTTACAGGGGGCTGGCAATCAGCCCCAGCATTTT	TRBV7-9	TRBJ1-5	TRBD1	NA